Listed below are T cell receptor beta chains from one sample, sequenced in a study of blood T cell repertoires in COVID-19. Generated by immunoSEQ multiplex PCR, the TCRdb table keeps only in-frame clones and is missing some. The sample includes some 250,000 clones, roughly 87% of them seen just once. Sequencing was done on a sample of peripheral blood. The receptors originated from a woman aged 25 to 39 with acute or convalescent COVID-19. The CDR3 runs from the conserved cysteine through the conserved F or W. The D gene is left open where the match is weak. A row's size may be missing; if present it is once, few, many or a size class.

cdr3_aa: CASSQSGQGDGEKLFF
cdr3_length: 16
d_call: TRBD1
clone_size: -
v_call: TRBV16
j_call: TRBJ1-4

cdr3_aa: CASSYRDSENQPQHF
cdr3_length: 15
d_call: TRBD1
clone_size: -
v_call: TRBV19
j_call: TRBJ1-5

cdr3_aa: CASSLDRAADFFYGYTF
cdr3_length: 17
d_call: -
clone_size: -
v_call: TRBV5-6
j_call: TRBJ1-2

cdr3_aa: CASALTGASYGYTF
cdr3_length: 14
d_call: TRBD1
clone_size: -
v_call: TRBV12-5
j_call: TRBJ1-2

cdr3_aa: CASSDSGQGSSQPQHF
cdr3_length: 16
d_call: TRBD1
clone_size: -
v_call: TRBV25-1
j_call: TRBJ1-5

cdr3_aa: CASSFGQYTDTQYF
cdr3_length: 14
d_call: -
clone_size: -
v_call: TRBV7-2
j_call: TRBJ2-3

cdr3_aa: CASSLAQGSYNSPLHF
cdr3_length: 16
d_call: -
clone_size: -
v_call: TRBV11-2
j_call: TRBJ1-6

cdr3_aa: CASSQDVAGIGSGELFF
cdr3_length: 17
d_call: -
clone_size: once
v_call: TRBV4-3
j_call: TRBJ2-2

cdr3_aa: CAWSEAGVSTGELFF
cdr3_length: 15
d_call: TRBD2
clone_size: few
v_call: TRBV30
j_call: TRBJ2-2

cdr3_aa: CASSYKRVGGELFF
cdr3_length: 14
d_call: -
clone_size: -
v_call: TRBV6-5
j_call: TRBJ2-2

cdr3_aa: CASSLLMTRANTGELFF
cdr3_length: 17
d_call: -
clone_size: -
v_call: TRBV7-6
j_call: TRBJ2-2

cdr3_aa: CSVWTSGRIGELFF
cdr3_length: 14
d_call: TRBD2
clone_size: -
v_call: TRBV29-1
j_call: TRBJ2-2

cdr3_aa: CASSQGLQGARTEAFF
cdr3_length: 16
d_call: TRBD1
clone_size: -
v_call: TRBV23-1
j_call: TRBJ1-1

cdr3_aa: CASDERRGGTSRTNEQFF
cdr3_length: 18
d_call: TRBD2
clone_size: once
v_call: TRBV9
j_call: TRBJ2-1

cdr3_aa: CASSFVLAGGFEQFF
cdr3_length: 15
d_call: TRBD2
clone_size: once
v_call: TRBV27
j_call: TRBJ2-1

cdr3_aa: CASSFTELGSYNEQFF
cdr3_length: 16
d_call: -
clone_size: -
v_call: TRBV5-1
j_call: TRBJ2-1

cdr3_aa: CASSVGMGGSLGNTIYF
cdr3_length: 17
d_call: -
clone_size: -
v_call: TRBV9
j_call: TRBJ1-3

cdr3_aa: CASTGTSSTDTQYF
cdr3_length: 14
d_call: TRBD2
clone_size: -
v_call: TRBV18
j_call: TRBJ2-3

cdr3_aa: CASSFQGVNTEAFF
cdr3_length: 14
d_call: -
clone_size: -
v_call: TRBV5-1
j_call: TRBJ1-1

cdr3_aa: CAISDSSSGRGLVGELFF
cdr3_length: 18
d_call: TRBD1
clone_size: -
v_call: TRBV10-3
j_call: TRBJ2-2

cdr3_aa: CAWSKTRPEQFF
cdr3_length: 12
d_call: -
clone_size: -
v_call: TRBV30
j_call: TRBJ2-1

cdr3_aa: CASSEGRGGNEQFF
cdr3_length: 14
d_call: -
clone_size: once
v_call: TRBV6-4
j_call: TRBJ2-1

cdr3_aa: CASDLDGLAGELFF
cdr3_length: 14
d_call: TRBD2
clone_size: -
v_call: TRBV19
j_call: TRBJ2-2